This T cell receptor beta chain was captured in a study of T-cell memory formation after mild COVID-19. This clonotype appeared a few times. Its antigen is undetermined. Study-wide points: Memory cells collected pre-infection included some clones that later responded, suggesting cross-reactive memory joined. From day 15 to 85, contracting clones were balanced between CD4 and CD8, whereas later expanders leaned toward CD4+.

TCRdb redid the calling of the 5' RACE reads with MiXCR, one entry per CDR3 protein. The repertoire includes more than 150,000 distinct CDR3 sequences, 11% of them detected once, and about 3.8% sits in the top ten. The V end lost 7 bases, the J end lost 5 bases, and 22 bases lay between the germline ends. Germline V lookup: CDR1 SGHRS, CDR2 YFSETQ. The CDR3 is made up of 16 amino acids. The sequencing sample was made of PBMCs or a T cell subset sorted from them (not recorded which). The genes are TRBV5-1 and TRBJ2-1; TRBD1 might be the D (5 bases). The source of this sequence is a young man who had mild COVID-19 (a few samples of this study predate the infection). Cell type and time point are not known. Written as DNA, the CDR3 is TGCGCCAGCGACAGCTTATTCTCTTACACGAACAATGAGCAGTTCTTC. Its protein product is CASDSLFSYTNNEQFF.